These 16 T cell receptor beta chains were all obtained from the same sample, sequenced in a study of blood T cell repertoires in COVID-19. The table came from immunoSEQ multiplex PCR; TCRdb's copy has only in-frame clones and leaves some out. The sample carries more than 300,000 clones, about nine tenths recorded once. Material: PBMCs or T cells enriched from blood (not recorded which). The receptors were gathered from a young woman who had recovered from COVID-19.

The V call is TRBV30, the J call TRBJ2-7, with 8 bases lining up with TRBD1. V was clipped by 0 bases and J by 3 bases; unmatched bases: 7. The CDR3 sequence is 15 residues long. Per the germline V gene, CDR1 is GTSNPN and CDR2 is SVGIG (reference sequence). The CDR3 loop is CAWSVGPGGGYEQYF. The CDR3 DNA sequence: TGTGCCTGGAGTGTTGGGCCAGGGGGCGGCTACGAGCAGTACTTC.

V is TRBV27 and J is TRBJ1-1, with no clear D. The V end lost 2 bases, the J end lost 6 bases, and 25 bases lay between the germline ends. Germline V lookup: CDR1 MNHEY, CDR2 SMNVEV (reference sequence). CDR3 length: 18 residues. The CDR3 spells CASSLRPGTAIGPPEAFF. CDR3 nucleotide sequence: TGTGCCAGCAGTTTAAGGCCGGGAACAGCGATTGGCCCCCCTGAAGCTTTCTTT.

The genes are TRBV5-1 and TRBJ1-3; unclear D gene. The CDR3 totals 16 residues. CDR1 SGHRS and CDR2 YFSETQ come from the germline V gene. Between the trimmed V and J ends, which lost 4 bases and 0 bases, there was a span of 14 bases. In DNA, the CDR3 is TGCGCCAGCAGCCCCGGACTGACGGGCTCTGGAAACACCATATATTTT. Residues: CASSPGLTGSGNTIYF.

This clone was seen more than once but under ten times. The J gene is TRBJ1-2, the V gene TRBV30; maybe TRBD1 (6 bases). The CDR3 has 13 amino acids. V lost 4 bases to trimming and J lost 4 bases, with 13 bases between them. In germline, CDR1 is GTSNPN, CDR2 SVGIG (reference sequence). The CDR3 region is CAWNARGFYGYTF. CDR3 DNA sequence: TGTGCCTGGAACGCGAGGGGGTTCTATGGCTACACCTTC.

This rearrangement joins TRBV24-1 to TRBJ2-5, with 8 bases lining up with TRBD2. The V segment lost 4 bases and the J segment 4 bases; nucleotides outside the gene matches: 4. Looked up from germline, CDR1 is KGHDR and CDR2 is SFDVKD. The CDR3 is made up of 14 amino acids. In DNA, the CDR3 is TGTGCCACCAGTGACGGGGGGGCGGGAGAGACCCAGTACTTC. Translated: CATSDGGAGETQYF.

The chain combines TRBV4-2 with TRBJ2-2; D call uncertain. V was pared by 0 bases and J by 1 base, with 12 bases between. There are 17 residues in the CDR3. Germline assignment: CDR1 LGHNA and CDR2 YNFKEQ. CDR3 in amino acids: CASSQDYGRMNTGELFF. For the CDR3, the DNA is TGTGCCAGCAGCCAAGATTATGGCAGGATGAACACCGGGGAGCTGTTTTTT.

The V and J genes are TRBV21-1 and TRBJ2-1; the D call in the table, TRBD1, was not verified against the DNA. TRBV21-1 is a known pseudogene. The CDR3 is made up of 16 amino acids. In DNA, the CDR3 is TGTGCCAGCAGCAAAGTAAACCGGGACAGGGAAACCCTTGGGTTCTTC. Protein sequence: CASSKVNRDRETLGFF.

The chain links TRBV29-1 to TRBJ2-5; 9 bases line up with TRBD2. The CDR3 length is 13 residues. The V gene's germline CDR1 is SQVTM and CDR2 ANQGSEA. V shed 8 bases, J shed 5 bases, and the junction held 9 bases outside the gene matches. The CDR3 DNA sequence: TGCAGCCTTAGCGGGGGAGTTGGGGAGACCCAGTACTTC. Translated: CSLSGGVGETQYF.

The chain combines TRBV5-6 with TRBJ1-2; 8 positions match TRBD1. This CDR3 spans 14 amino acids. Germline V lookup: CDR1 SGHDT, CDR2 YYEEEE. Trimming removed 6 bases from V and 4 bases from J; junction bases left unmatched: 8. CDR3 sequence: CASTPTGVGYGYTF. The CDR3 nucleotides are TGTGCCAGCACCCCGACAGGGGTTGGCTATGGCTACACCTTC. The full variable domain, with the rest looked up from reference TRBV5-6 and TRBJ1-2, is DAGVTQSPTHLIKTRGQQVTLRCSPKSGHDTVSWYQQALGQGPQFIFQYYEEEERQRGNFPDRFSGHQFPNYSSELNVNALLLGDSALYLCASTPTGVGYGYTFGSGTRLTVV.

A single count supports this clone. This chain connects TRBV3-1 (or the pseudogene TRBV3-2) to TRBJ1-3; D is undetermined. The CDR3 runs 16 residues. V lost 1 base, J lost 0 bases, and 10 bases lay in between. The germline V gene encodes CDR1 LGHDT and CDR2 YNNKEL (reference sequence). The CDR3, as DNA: TGTGCCAGCAGCCAAGCTCGGAGCTACTCTGGAAACACCATATATTTT. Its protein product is CASSQARSYSGNTIYF.

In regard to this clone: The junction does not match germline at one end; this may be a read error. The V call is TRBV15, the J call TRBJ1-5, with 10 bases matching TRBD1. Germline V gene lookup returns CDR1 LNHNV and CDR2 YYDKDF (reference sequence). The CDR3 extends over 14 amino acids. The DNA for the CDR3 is TGTGCCACCAGCCGAGACAGGGGGCGGCAGCCCCAGCATTTT. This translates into CATSRDRGRQPQHF. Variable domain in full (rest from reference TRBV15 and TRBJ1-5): DAMVIQNPRYQVTQFGKPVTLSCSQTLNHNVMYWYQQKSSQAPKLLFHYYDKDFNNEADTPDNFQSRRPNTSFCFLDIRSPGLGDTAMYLCATSRDRGRQPQHFGDGTRLSIL.

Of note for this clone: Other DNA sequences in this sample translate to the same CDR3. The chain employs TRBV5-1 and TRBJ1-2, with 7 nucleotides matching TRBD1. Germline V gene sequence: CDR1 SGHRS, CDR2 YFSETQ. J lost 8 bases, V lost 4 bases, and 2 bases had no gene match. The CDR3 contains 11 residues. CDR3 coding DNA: TGCGCCAGCAGCCTAGGGGGCGGCTACACCTTC. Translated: CASSLGGGYTF.

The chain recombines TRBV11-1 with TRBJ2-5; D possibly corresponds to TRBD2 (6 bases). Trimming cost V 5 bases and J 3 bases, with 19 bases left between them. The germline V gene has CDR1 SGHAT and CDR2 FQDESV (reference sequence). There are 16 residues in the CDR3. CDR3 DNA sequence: TGTGCCAGCAGCCCTAGTCGATTACAGCGGGAAGAGACCCAGTACTTC. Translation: CASSPSRLQREETQYF.

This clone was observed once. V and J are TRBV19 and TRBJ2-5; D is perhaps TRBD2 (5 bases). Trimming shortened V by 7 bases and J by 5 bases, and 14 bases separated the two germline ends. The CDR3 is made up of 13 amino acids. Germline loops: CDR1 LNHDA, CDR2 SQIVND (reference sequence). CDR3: CASNPAGVETQYF. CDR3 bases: TGTGCCAGTAACCCTGCGGGTGTCGAGACCCAGTACTTC.

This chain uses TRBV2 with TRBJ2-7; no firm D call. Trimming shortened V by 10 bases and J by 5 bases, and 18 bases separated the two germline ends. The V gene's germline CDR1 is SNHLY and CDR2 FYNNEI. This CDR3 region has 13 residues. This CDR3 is CATQPSLLDEQYF. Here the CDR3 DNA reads TGTGCCACCCAACCGTCTTTACTGGACGAGCAGTACTTC. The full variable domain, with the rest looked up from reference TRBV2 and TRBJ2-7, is EPEVTQTPSHQVTQMGQEVILRCVPISNHLYFYWYRQILGQKVEFLVSFYNNEISEKSEIFDDQFSVERPDGSNFTLKIRSTKLEDSAMYFCATQPSLLDEQYFGPGTRLTVT.

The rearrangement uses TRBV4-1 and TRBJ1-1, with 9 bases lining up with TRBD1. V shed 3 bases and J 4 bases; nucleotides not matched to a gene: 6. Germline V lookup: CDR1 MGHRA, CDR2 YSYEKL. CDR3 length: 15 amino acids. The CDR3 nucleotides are TGCGCCAGCAGCCAGCGCGAGACAGGGGGCACTGAAGCTTTCTTT. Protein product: CASSQRETGGTEAFF.